This T cell receptor beta chain was sequenced in a study of cytomegalovirus exposure and HLA in healthy donors. Trimming cost V 1 base and J 7 bases; bases outside gene matches: 4. The CDR3 spans 14 residues. In germline, CDR1 is SGHTA, CDR2 FQGNSA. PCR employed 60 Vbeta and 13 Jbeta primers. Measured with immunoSEQ multiplex PCR; TCRdb has only the in-frame clones, and not every one. The table lists about 120,000 clones, about 75% of them singletons. The source material was PBMCs. The TCR comes from a man aged 60 to 69 in good health and CMV-seropositive. The chain employs TRBV7-2 and TRBJ1-5; 7 bases match TRBD1. The CDR3 region is CASSLEGAEQPQHF. The CDR3 DNA is TGTGCCAGCAGCTTAGAGGGGGCCGAGCAGCCCCAGCATTTT.